The TCR beta chain described here comes from a study of shared clonotypes between healthy human individuals. The assay was immunoSEQ multiplex PCR, and TCRdb's table has in-frame clones only and misses some. The top ten clones hold around 0.4% of a sample with 2.3 million or so clones, 90% to 95% of them seen once. The V gene's germline CDR1 is KGHSH and CDR2 LQKENI. This CDR3 has 16 amino acids. V lost 1 base, J lost 7 bases, and 9 bases stayed unmatched. J is TRBJ2-1 and V is TRBV18; 8 nucleotides line up with TRBD1. This receptor was obtained from a young man in good health. Some clones in this sample may be carry-over from other donors' samples. The sample consisted of naive CD4+ T cells from PBMCs. Subset denoted: CD45RA+ positively selected. The CDR3 loop reads CASSPQGQAPWNEQFF. The CDR3 DNA is TGTGCCAGCTCACCACAGGGACAGGCGCCTTGGAATGAGCAGTTCTTC.